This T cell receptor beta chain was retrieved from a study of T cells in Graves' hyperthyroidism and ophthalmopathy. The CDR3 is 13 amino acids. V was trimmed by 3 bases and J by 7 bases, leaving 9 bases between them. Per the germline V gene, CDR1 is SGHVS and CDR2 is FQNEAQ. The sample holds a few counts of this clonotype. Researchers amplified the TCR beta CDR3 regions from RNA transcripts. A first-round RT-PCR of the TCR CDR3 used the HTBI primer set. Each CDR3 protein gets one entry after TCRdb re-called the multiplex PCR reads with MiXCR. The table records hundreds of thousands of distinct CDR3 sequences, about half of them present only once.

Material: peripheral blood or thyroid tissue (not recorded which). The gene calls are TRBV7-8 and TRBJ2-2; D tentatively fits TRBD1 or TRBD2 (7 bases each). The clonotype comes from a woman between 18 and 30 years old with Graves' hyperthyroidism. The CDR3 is CASSFRGGGELFF. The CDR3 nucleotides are TGTGCCAGCAGCTTCAGGGGGGGCGGGGAGCTGTTTTTT.